The 10 T cell receptor beta chains in this list originate from one sample, sequenced in a study of response to subunit inactivated influenza vaccine. TCRdb reanalysed the RT-PCR reads using MiXCR and keeps one entry per CDR3 protein. Of 400,000 to 650,000 distinct CDR3 sequences listed, less than 7.5% were seen once; the top ten hold approximately 14%. This sample comprised PBMCs from blood, obtained approximately 25 months after vaccination. These receptors were obtained from a man between 45 and 75 years old who received an inactivated influenza vaccine.

The rearrangement links TRBV20-1 to TRBJ2-2; tentative D call: TRBD2 (5 bases). V was cut by 2 bases and J by 7 bases, with 8 bases left in between. The V gene's germline CDR1 is DFQATT and CDR2 SNEGSKA (reference sequence). The CDR3 is made up of 12 amino acids. CDR3 residues: CSARKGVGELFF. CDR3 nucleotides: TGCAGTGCTAGAAAGGGAGTCGGGGAGCTGTTTTTT.

This clonotype was detected a few times. V usage is TRBV7-9 and J usage is TRBJ2-5; D is unresolved. CDR1 and CDR2 (germline): SEHNR, FQNEAQ (reference sequence). The CDR3 sequence is 12 residues long. Trimming removed 3 bases from V and 3 bases from J, with 5 bases in between. The CDR3 region has the DNA TGTGCCAGCAGCTTTACAAAAGAGACCCAGTACTTC. It is translated as CASSFTKETQYF. Using reference TRBV7-9 and TRBJ2-5 for the parts outside the CDR3, the full variable domain is DTGVSQNPRHKITKRGQNVTFRCDPISEHNRLYWYRQTLGQGPEFLTYFQNEAQLEKSRLLSDRFSAERPKGSFSTLEIQRTEQGDSAMYLCASSFTKETQYFGPGTRLLVL.

V usage is TRBV4-3 and J usage is TRBJ2-1; 11 bases agree with TRBD2. Looked up from germline, CDR1 is LGHNA and CDR2 is YSLEER. The V and J ends lost 0 bases and 9 bases, in that order; junction bases with no gene match: 7. The CDR3 contains 16 residues. CDR3 bases: TGCGCCAGCAGCCAAGATGCTAGCGGGGGGTCGGGTGAGCAGTTCTTC. Residues: CASSQDASGGSGEQFF.

A few counts support this clonotype. As DNA, the CDR3 is TGTGCCAGCAGCGTTTCCCTAGGGGGGCAGATGAACACTGAAGCTTTCTTT. Protein sequence: CASSVSLGGQMNTEAFF. This sequence joins TRBV9 and TRBJ1-1; D possibly corresponds to TRBD1 (6 bases). The CDR3 is 17 amino acids. V lost 2 bases and J 0 bases, leaving 17 bases between the germline ends. Per germline, CDR1 SGDLS and CDR2 YYNGEE.

The sample holds many counts of this clonotype. The chain carries TRBV7-8 and TRBJ2-7; perhaps TRBD2 as D (6 bases). From germline, CDR1 is SGHVS and CDR2 FQNEAQ. V gave up 1 base and J gave up 10 bases, with 11 bases separating them. CDR3 size: 12 residues. The CDR3 spells CASSLGRRDQYF. For the CDR3, the DNA is TGTGCCAGCAGCTTAGGGCGGAGGGACCAGTACTTC. The variable domain in full, completed from reference TRBV7-8 and TRBJ2-7, reads GAGVSQSPRYKVAKRGQDVALRCDPISGHVSLFWYQQALGQGPEFLTYFQNEAQLDKSGLPSDRFFAERPEGSVSTLKIQRTQQEDSAVYLCASSLGRRDQYFGPGTRLTVT.

This clonotype was recorded many times. The chain couples TRBV29-1 to TRBJ2-3; D is unclear. Germline CDR1 SQVTM, CDR2 ANQGSEA. This CDR3 comprises 13 residues. Trimming took 3 bases from V and 0 from J, leaving 7 bases between them. The CDR3 DNA sequence: TGCAGCGTTGATGTGGCTAGCACAGATACGCAGTATTTT. It encodes CSVDVASTDTQYF.

This clonotype appeared a few times. The CDR3: CASSLGLVATGELFF. The CDR3 bases are TGCGCCAGCAGCTTGGGACTAGTCGCTACCGGGGAGCTGTTTTTT. The gene calls are TRBV5-1 and TRBJ2-2, with D possibly being TRBD2 (6 bases). Germline V lookup: CDR1 SGHRS, CDR2 YFSETQ. The CDR3 spans 15 residues. Trimming removed 0 bases from V and 5 bases from J, with 11 bases in between.

The gene calls are TRBV29-1 and TRBJ2-5; D tentatively fits TRBD1 or TRBD2 (7 bases each). The V end was cut by 7 bases, the J end by 5 bases, with 17 bases between. CDR1 and CDR2 from the germline V gene are SQVTM and ANQGSEA. CDR3 length: 13 amino acids. DNA of the CDR3: TGCAGCGGCTCCAGGGGGGGCATGGAGACCCAGTACTTC. Its translation: CSGSRGGMETQYF.

This clonotype was observed a few times. This chain joins TRBV10-3 and TRBJ1-6, with 7 bases identical to TRBD1. Trimming took 8 bases from V and 5 from J; bases not matched to a gene: 6. The germline V gene has CDR1 ENHRY and CDR2 SYGVKD. The CDR3 extends over 14 amino acids. CDR3 nucleotide sequence: TGTGCCATCCGAGGGACAGCAAATAATTCACCCCTCCACTTT. Its protein is CAIRGTANNSPLHF.

This clonotype showed up many times. CDR3 coding DNA: TGTGCCAGCAGTTTCTGGGGACAGGGAAAAAGCTCCTACAATGAGCAGTTCTTC. Translating it yields CASSFWGQGKSSYNEQFF. The genes are TRBV28 and TRBJ2-1; TRBD1 matches 9 bases. The germline CDR1 and CDR2 sequences are MDHEN and SYDVKM. With 3 bases clipped from V and 0 bases from J, the junction kept 9 bases outside the gene matches. The CDR3 loop spans 18 amino acids.